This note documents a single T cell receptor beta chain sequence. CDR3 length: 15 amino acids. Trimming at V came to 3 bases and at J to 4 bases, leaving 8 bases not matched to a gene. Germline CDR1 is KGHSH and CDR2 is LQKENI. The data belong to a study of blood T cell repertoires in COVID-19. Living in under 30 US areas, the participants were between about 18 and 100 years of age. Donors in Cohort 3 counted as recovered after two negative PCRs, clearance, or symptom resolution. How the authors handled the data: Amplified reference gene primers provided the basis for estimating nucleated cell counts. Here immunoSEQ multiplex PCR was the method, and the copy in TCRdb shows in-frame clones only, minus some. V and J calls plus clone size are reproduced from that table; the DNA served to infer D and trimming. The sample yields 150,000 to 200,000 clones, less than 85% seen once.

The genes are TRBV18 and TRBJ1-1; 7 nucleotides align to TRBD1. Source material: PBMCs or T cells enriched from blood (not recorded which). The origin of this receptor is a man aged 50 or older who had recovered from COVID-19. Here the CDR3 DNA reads TGTGCCAGCTCACCCTTTACAGGGGAAGGCACTGAAGCTTTCTTT. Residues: CASSPFTGEGTEAFF.